These T cell receptor beta chains were read from a single sample in a study of blood T cell repertoires in COVID-19. This table comes from immunoSEQ multiplex PCR, and its TCRdb copy is limited to in-frame clones, with some not included. Of some 170,000 clones listed, about 86% are singletons. Sequenced sample: peripheral blood. All receptors come from a woman in her sixties or seventies with COVID-19, enrolled during active disease. The CDR3 runs from the conserved cysteine through the conserved F or W. D genes are given only for firm matches. Size is omitted from some rows. Given values are once, few, many or a class for expanded clones.

>TRBJ2-1|NA|TRBV6-5|TRBD2
CASSSLSGRANEQFF
TGTGCCAGCAGTTCGCTTAGCGGGAGGGCCAATGAGCAGTTCTTC
>TRBJ1-5|NA|TRBV9|NA
CASSVGQGYNQPQHF
TGTGCCAGCAGCGTAGGCCAGGGGTACAATCAGCCCCAGCATTTT
>TRBJ2-7|NA|TRBV6-5|TRBD1
CASSNRQGAGEQYF
TGTGCCAGCAGTAACCGACAGGGGGCGGGCGAGCAGTACTTC
>TRBJ1-6|NA|TRBV28|NA
CATQDFTGNSPLHF
TGTGCCACCCAGGACTTTACAGGGAATTCACCCCTCCACTTT
>TRBJ1-6|NA|TRBV4-3|NA
CASSQEAWGGESPLHF
TGCGCCAGCAGCCAAGAGGCTTGGGGGGGCGAATCACCCCTCCACTTT
>TRBJ1-6|NA|TRBV5-8|TRBD1
CGTGDNSPLHF
TGCGGGACAGGGGATAATTCACCCCTCCACTTT
>TRBJ2-1|few|TRBV6-2/TRBV6-3|TRBD2
CASSTSQLAGDYNEQFF
TGTGCCAGCAGCACCTCTCAACTAGCGGGGGATTACAATGAGCAGTTCTTC
>TRBJ1-3|NA|TRBV5-1|NA
CASSSGGSSTGNTIYF
TGCGCCAGCAGTTCCGGGGGGTCCTCGACTGGAAACACCATATATTTT
>TRBJ2-2|NA|TRBV11-1|TRBD2
CASSRLAGPTGELFF
TGTGCCAGCAGCCGACTAGCGGGACCCACCGGGGAGCTGTTTTTT
>TRBJ1-2|NA|TRBV6-6|TRBD1
CASQGGADGYTF
TGTGCCAGCCAGGGGGGCGCGGATGGCTACACCTTC
>TRBJ2-2|NA|TRBV7-2|NA
CASSFQENTGELFF
TGTGCCAGCAGCTTCCAGGAAAACACCGGGGAGCTGTTTTTT
>TRBJ1-2|NA|TRBV30|TRBD1
CAWSRGGANYGYTF
TGTGCCTGGAGTAGAGGGGGCGCTAACTATGGCTACACCTTC
>TRBJ1-5|few|TRBV30|TRBD1
CAWRSRTGVNQPQHF
TGTGCCTGGAGAAGCCGAACAGGGGTAAATCAGCCCCAGCATTTT
>TRBJ1-1|NA|TRBV6-5|NA
CASLRHEAFF
TGTGCCAGCCTCCGACATGAAGCTTTCTTT
>TRBJ1-6|NA|TRBV20-1|NA
CSASRNGQTNSPLHF
TGCAGTGCTAGTCGTAACGGACAGACTAATTCACCCCTCCACTTT
>TRBJ1-6|NA|TRBV5-1|TRBD1
CASSLQGASSPLHF
TGCGCCAGCAGCTTGCAGGGGGCTTCGTCACCCCTCCACTTT
>TRBJ1-4|NA|TRBV6-5|TRBD1
CASKEGQKLFF
TGTGCCAGCAAAGAGGGACAGAAACTGTTTTTT
>TRBJ1-2|NA|TRBV4-1|TRBD1
CASSPGQIYYGYTF
TGCGCCAGCAGCCCGGGACAGATTTACTATGGCTACACCTTC
>TRBJ1-4|NA|TRBV4-1|NA
CASSQGGQGWEKLFF
TGCGCCAGCAGCCAAGGGGGGCAGGGTTGGGAAAAACTGTTTTTT
>TRBJ1-2|NA|TRBV27|TRBD1
CASSDPGQGAHGYTF
TGTGCCAGCAGTGATCCGGGACAGGGGGCCCATGGCTACACCTTC
>TRBJ2-7|NA|TRBV6-5|TRBD1
CASSYLRETGGEQYF
TGTGCCAGCAGTTACCTTAGAGAGACAGGGGGCGAGCAGTACTTC
>TRBJ1-2|NA|TRBV28|TRBD1
CASNLQGTTNYGYTF
TGTGCCAGCAATTTACAGGGGACGACTAACTATGGCTACACCTTC
>TRBJ2-1|NA|TRBV28|NA
CASSKGQPQTSYNEQFF
TGTGCCAGCAGTAAGGGGCAGCCTCAGACCTCCTACAATGAGCAGTTCTTC
>TRBJ1-5|NA|TRBV18|TRBD1
CASSPGTGVQPQHF
TGTGCCAGCTCACCCGGGACAGGGGTCCAGCCCCAGCATTTT
>TRBJ1-1|NA|TRBV7-2|NA
CASSSGVRTEAFF
TGTGCCAGCAGCAGTGGAGTAAGGACTGAAGCTTTCTTT
>TRBJ2-6|NA|TRBV18|TRBD1
CASSPTGQGFSGANVLTF
TGTGCCAGCTCACCTACGGGACAGGGTTTCTCTGGGGCCAACGTCCTGACTTTC
>TRBJ2-7|NA|TRBV21-1|NA
CASSKWASGSHCYEQYF
NA
>TRBJ2-7|few|TRBV3-1/TRBV3-2|NA
CASSLGLETYEQYF
TGTGCCAGCAGTCTTGGACTCGAAACCTACGAGCAGTACTTC
>TRBJ2-2|NA|TRBV7-3|NA
CASSLNTGELFF
TGTGCCAGCAGCCTGAACACCGGGGAGCTGTTTTTT
>TRBJ1-1|few|TRBV12-3/TRBV12-4|NA
CASVSLGNTEAFF
TGTGCCAGCGTCAGTCTTGGGAACACTGAAGCTTTCTTT
>TRBJ1-5|NA|TRBV4-1|NA
CASSRPGQELLSNQPQHF
TGCGCCAGCAGCCGCCCGGGACAAGAATTACTAAGCAATCAGCCCCAGCATTTT
>TRBJ2-5|once|TRBV4-1|TRBD1
CASSHRGRGETQYF
TGCGCCAGCAGTCACAGGGGGCGCGGGGAGACCCAGTACTTC
>TRBJ2-1|NA|TRBV18|TRBD2
CASSLGTSGLYNEQFF
TGTGCCAGCTCACTCGGGACTAGCGGATTGTACAATGAGCAGTTCTTC
>TRBJ1-2|few|TRBV3-1/TRBV3-2|TRBD1
CASSIHGQGAFGYTF
TGTGCCAGCAGCATCCACGGACAGGGGGCGTTTGGCTACACCTTC
>TRBJ2-5|NA|TRBV29-1|TRBD1
CSGEDRVNETQYF
TGCAGCGGGGAAGACAGGGTTAACGAGACCCAGTACTTC
>TRBJ1-1|NA|TRBV11-3|NA
CASSQTGVSPKGDTEAFF
TGTGCCAGCAGCCAAACCGGGGTGTCACCTAAGGGGGACACTGAAGCTTTCTTT
>TRBJ2-7|many|TRBV12-3/TRBV12-4|NA
CASSLRRGQQYF
TGTGCCAGCAGTTTAAGGAGGGGCCAGCAGTACTTC
>TRBJ2-7|NA|TRBV20-1|NA
CSASSAYEQYF
TGCAGTGCTAGTTCCGCGTACGAGCAGTACTTC
>TRBJ1-2|once|TRBV5-1|TRBD1
CASSETGKSYTF
TGCGCCAGCAGCGAGACAGGGAAGAGCTACACCTTC
>TRBJ1-4|NA|TRBV5-1|NA
CASSAGGAVEKLFF
TGCGCCAGCAGCGCCGGGGGGGCTGTTGAAAAACTGTTTTTT
>TRBJ2-1|NA|TRBV5-1|TRBD2
CASSPTSGRNNEQFF
TGCGCCAGCAGCCCGACTAGCGGGAGAAATAATGAGCAGTTCTTC
>TRBJ2-7|once|TRBV19|TRBD1
CASSFPGQQSYEQYF
TGTGCCAGTAGTTTCCCGGGACAGCAGTCCTACGAGCAGTACTTC
>TRBJ2-7|NA|TRBV28|TRBD1
CASSGDRVAYEQYF
TGTGCCAGCAGTGGGGACAGAGTGGCCTACGAGCAGTACTTC
>TRBJ2-1|NA|TRBV27|TRBD2
CASSPGLAGRSSLLNEQFF
TGTGCCAGCAGTCCCGGACTAGCGGGGAGGTCCTCCCTTCTCAATGAGCAGTTCTTC
>TRBJ1-5|NA|TRBV7-3|NA
CASSEGIGQPQHF
TGTGCCAGCAGCGAGGGTATAGGTCAGCCCCAGCATTTT
>TRBJ2-3|NA|TRBV10-3|NA
CAISESREARTDTQYF
TGTGCCATCAGTGAGTCGAGGGAGGCCCGGACAGATACGCAGTATTTT
>TRBJ2-5|NA|TRBV11-1|NA
CASSGTGSETQYF
TGTGCCAGCAGCGGAACAGGGTCAGAGACCCAGTACTTC
>TRBJ2-2|NA|TRBV13|TRBD2
CASRATSGVNTGELFF
TGTGCCAGCAGGGCGACTAGCGGAGTGAACACCGGGGAGCTGTTTTTT
>TRBJ1-6|NA|TRBV11-3|TRBD1
CASSDRVLSPLHF
TGTGCCAGCAGCGACAGGGTTCTTTCACCCCTCCACTTT
>TRBJ2-7|NA|TRBV4-1|NA
CASSQGGGGRRDEQYF
TGCGCCAGCAGCCAAGGGGGAGGGGGTAGGCGGGACGAGCAGTACTTC
>TRBJ2-7|NA|TRBV28|TRBD1
CASSATSGGAFSEQYF
TGTGCCAGCAGTGCAACATCAGGGGGCGCCTTTTCCGAGCAGTACTTC
>TRBJ2-7|NA|TRBV30|TRBD2
CAWSGLAGAYEQYF
TGTGCCTGGAGTGGACTAGCGGGAGCCTACGAGCAGTACTTC
>TRBJ2-3|NA|TRBV11-3|TRBD2
CASSLEAGTSGVTDTQYF
TGTGCCAGCAGCTTAGAGGCGGGGACTAGCGGGGTCACAGATACGCAGTATTTT